This TCR beta chain came from a study of lymphopenia after photon versus proton radiotherapy. The protocol was immunoSEQ multiplex PCR, while the TCRdb copy is restricted to in-frame clones and leaves out a portion. The repertoire includes 17,000 or so clones, around nine tenths of them detected once, and less than 12% sits in the top ten. The V end was cut by 0 bases, the J end by 4 bases, with 15 bases between. Germline V gene data show CDR1 as MGHRA and CDR2 as YSYEKL. This CDR3 has 16 amino acids. The chain carries TRBV4-1 and TRBJ1-2; D is uncertain. Sequencing was performed on peripheral blood, taken from a patient treated with proton-based radiotherapy. The sequence was obtained from a man between 65 and 85 years old with pancreatic cancer. In DNA, the CDR3 is TGCGCCAGCAGCCAAGATATGCAGGCTGGGTTCTATGGCTACACCTTC. It encodes CASSQDMQAGFYGYTF.